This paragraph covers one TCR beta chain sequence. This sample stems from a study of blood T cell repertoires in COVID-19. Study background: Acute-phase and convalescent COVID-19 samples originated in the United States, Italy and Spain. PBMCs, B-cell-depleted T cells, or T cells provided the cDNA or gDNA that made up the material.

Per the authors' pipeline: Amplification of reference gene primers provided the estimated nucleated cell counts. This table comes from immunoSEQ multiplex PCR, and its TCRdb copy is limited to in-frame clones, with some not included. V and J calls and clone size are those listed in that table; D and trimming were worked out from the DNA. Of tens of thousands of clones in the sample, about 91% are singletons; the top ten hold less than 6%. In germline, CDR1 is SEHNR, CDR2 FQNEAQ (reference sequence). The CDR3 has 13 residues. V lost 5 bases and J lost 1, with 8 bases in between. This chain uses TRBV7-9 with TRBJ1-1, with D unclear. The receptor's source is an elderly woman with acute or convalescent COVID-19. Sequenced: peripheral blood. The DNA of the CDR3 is TGTGCCAGCAGCACTAGATCGAACACTGAAGCTTTCTTT. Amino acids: CASSTRSNTEAFF.